This T cell receptor (beta chain) was sequenced in a study of T cells generated in artificial thymic organoids. By its share, this clonotype is medium-sized. Separate semi-nested PCRs amplified TCRalpha and TCRbeta libraries using constant-region reverse primers in TRAC or TRBC. TCRdb redid the calling of the 5' RACE reads with MiXCR, one entry per CDR3 protein. The table has some 8,000 distinct CDR3 sequences, 15% to 20% seen once. V lost 5 bases to trimming and J lost 2 bases, with 19 bases between them. In germline, CDR1 is PRHDT, CDR2 FYEKMQ (reference sequence). This CDR3 comprises 17 residues. Bead-based magnetic selection enriched CD8+ T cells.

The V and J genes are TRBV13 and TRBJ2-1; D tentatively fits TRBD1 or TRBD2 (7 bases each). This TCR was recovered from a human donor who gave cord blood stem cells for thymic organoid culture, a cardiac surgery patient who gave postnatal thymus, or a blood donor (not recorded which). The material sequenced was naive CD8+ T cells from the thymus. Subset described: CD3+TCRalphabeta+CD8SP T cells; for blood, CD45RO-CCR7+ naive CD8+ T cells. CDR3 region: CASSPRSQGGTYNEQFF. The CDR3 nucleotides are TGTGCCAGCAGCCCACGTAGCCAGGGGGGGACCTACAATGAGCAGTTCTTC.